The 15 T cell receptor beta chains in this list originate from one sample, sequenced in a study of molecular identifiers for immune sequencing clone quantification. MiXCR, run by TCRdb on the PCR reads, gives a single entry per CDR3 protein. Of roughly 320,000 distinct CDR3 sequences in the sample, 24% were seen once. The sequencing input was naive CD8+ T cells from blood, with Jurkat cell RNA spiked in. Subset here: FACS-sorted CD8+CD4-CCR7+CD45RA+ naive T cells. All receptors come from a human donor in good health. Some libraries in this study had Jurkat cell RNA spiked in.

A note on this clonotype: One junction end disagrees with the germline gene, perhaps due to a read error. The chain joins TRBV3-1 to TRBJ2-1; D might be TRBD2 (5 bases). Germline-derived CDR1 and CDR2 are LGHDT and YNNKEL (reference sequence). This CDR3 comprises 14 residues. The CDR3 region is CAGSQQQRTLEQFF. In nucleotides, the CDR3 is TGTGCCGGCAGCCAACAGCAGCGGACTTTGGAGCAGTTCTTC.

This clonotype occurred a few times. The V and J genes are TRBV25-1 and TRBJ2-1; 8 bases map to TRBD2. The CDR3 consists of 15 residues. The trim removed 4 bases at V and 5 bases at J, leaving 7 bases unmatched. The germline V gene has CDR1 MGHDK and CDR2 SYGVNS. The CDR3 bases are TGTGCCAGCAGTGCATTAGCGGGGCCCAACAATGAGCAGTTCTTC. Translating gives CASSALAGPNNEQFF.

This clonotype has only a few counts. This chain joins TRBV11-2 and TRBJ2-3; 12 bases line up with TRBD1. This CDR3 is built from 16 residues. The V segment lost 4 bases and the J segment 5 bases; nucleotides outside the gene matches: 7. Looked up from germline, CDR1 is SGHAT and CDR2 is FQNNGV. Here the CDR3 reads CASSSPGQGAGDTQYF. CDR3 sequence (DNA): TGTGCCAGCAGCTCACCGGGACAGGGGGCCGGAGATACGCAGTATTTT. Filled out from reference TRBV11-2 and TRBJ2-3, the complete variable domain reads EAGVAQSPRYKIIEKRQSVAFWCNPISGHATLYWYQQILGQGPKLLIQFQNNGVVDDSQLPKDRFSAERLKGVDSTLKIQPAKLEDSAVYLCASSSPGQGAGDTQYFGPGTRLTVL.

This chain links TRBV27 with TRBJ2-3, with D possibly TRBD2 on 6 matching bases. The CDR3 covers 16 residues. Trimming pared 5 bases from V and 0 bases from J, leaving 15 bases between. Germline V gene sequence: CDR1 MNHEY, CDR2 SMNVEV (reference sequence). The CDR3 here is CASSPLFSGSTDTQYF. The CDR3 nucleotides are TGTGCCAGCAGTCCCCTCTTTAGCGGAAGCACAGATACGCAGTATTTT.

The J gene is TRBJ2-6, the V gene TRBV27; TRBD1 matches at 7 bases. V dropped 11 bases and J dropped 1; count of bases not matched to a gene: 8. There are 15 residues in the CDR3. The germline CDR1 and CDR2 sequences are MNHEY and SMNVEV (reference sequence). CDR3 loop: CAVQGYRSGANVLTF. The CDR3 region has the DNA TGTGCCGTACAGGGGTACCGGTCTGGGGCCAACGTCCTGACTTTC.

This chain links TRBV9 with TRBJ2-7, with unresolved D. Per the germline V gene, CDR1 is SGDLS and CDR2 is YYNGEE. The CDR3 length is 13 residues. The V and J ends lost 2 bases and 4 bases respectively, with 10 bases between them. CDR3 coding DNA: TGTGCCAGCAGCGTTTTTGATGGGTACGAGCAGTACTTC. Translating gives CASSVFDGYEQYF.

This clonotype was recorded at least ten times. The chain couples TRBV7-7 to TRBJ2-6, with D unclear. Germline-derived CDR1 and CDR2 are SSHAT and FNYEAQ (reference sequence). V was shortened by 1 base and J by 0 bases, with 16 bases between the two germline ends. The CDR3 covers 19 residues. The CDR3 DNA is TGTGCCAGCAGCTTAGAACCCCCAGGTAGATTCTCTGGGGCCAACGTCCTGACTTTC. This encodes CASSLEPPGRFSGANVLTF.

Note on this clonotype: A junction boundary mismatches the germline segment, possibly from a read error. This rearrangement joins TRBV2 to TRBJ1-1; D perhaps matches TRBD1 (6 bases). The CDR3 spans 14 residues. Germline CDR1 and CDR2: SNHLY and FYNNEI. The CDR3 DNA reads TGTGCCGGCAGACTACAGACCGGGGGCTCTGAAGCTTTCTTT. Encoded protein: CAGRLQTGGSEAFF.

J is TRBJ2-7 and V is TRBV5-4, with D possibly being TRBD1 or TRBD2 (6 bases each). Looked up from germline, CDR1 is SGHNT and CDR2 is YYREEE (reference sequence). V was clipped by 4 bases and J by 0 bases, with 14 bases between them. The CDR3 has 15 residues. CDR3 sequence (DNA): TGTGCCAGCAGCCCGTTCCGGGGGCACTCCTACGAGCAGTACTTC. Amino acid sequence: CASSPFRGHSYEQYF.

This clonotype showed up just a few times. V gene TRBV2 combines with J gene TRBJ2-4, with D possibly matching TRBD2 (5 bases). Germline V lookup: CDR1 SNHLY, CDR2 FYNNEI. The CDR3 is 18 amino acids. V was pared by 1 base and J by 0 bases, with 16 bases between. Here the CDR3 reads CASSEVVPGEIAKNIQYF. The CDR3 nucleotides read TGTGCCAGCAGTGAAGTAGTCCCCGGGGAAATAGCCAAAAACATTCAGTACTTC.

This clonotype was observed many times. An end of the junction differs from the germline gene, which may be a read error. The rearrangement links TRBV7-9 to TRBJ2-2, with D perhaps matching TRBD1 (5 bases). The CDR3 contains 15 residues. CDR1 and CDR2 from the germline V gene are SEHNR and FQNEAQ (reference sequence). CDR3 sequence: CASSRTPGNSGELFF. The CDR3 nucleotides are TGTGCCAGCAGTCGGACCCCAGGGAACTCCGGGGAGCTGTTTTTT.

This clonotype appeared many times. The chain has TRBV27 and TRBJ2-7; TRBD1 is a possible D gene (5 bases). Germline V gives CDR1 MNHEY, CDR2 SMNVEV (reference sequence). The CDR3 extends over 13 amino acids. Trimming removed 4 bases from V and 7 bases from J, with 14 bases in between. CDR3 region: CASSSGRSGEQYF. In DNA form, the CDR3 reads TGTGCCAGCAGTTCAGGGCGCTCAGGAGAGCAGTACTTC.

This clonotype was observed a few times. V is TRBV5-4 and J is TRBJ1-1; the D is unclear. The CDR3 has 16 residues. Germline values: CDR1 SGHNT, CDR2 YYREEE (reference sequence). Trimming left V 0 bases short and J 5 bases short, with 17 bases between. The DNA of the CDR3 is TGTGCCAGCAGCTTGGGGATTGTAGGACGATCTACTGAAGCTTTCTTT. It specifies CASSLGIVGRSTEAFF. The full variable domain, its missing parts supplied by reference TRBV5-4 and TRBJ1-1, is ETGVTQSPTHLIKTRGQQVTLRCSSQSGHNTVSWYQQALGQGPQFIFQYYREEENGRGNFPPRFSGLQFPNYSSELNVNALELDDSALYLCASSLGIVGRSTEAFFGQGTRLTVV.

A word on this clonotype: A read error may produce the germline difference seen at one junction end. CDR3 in amino acids: CGWSLGTEAFF. In DNA, the CDR3 is TGTGGCTGGAGTTTGGGCACTGAAGCTTTCTTT. The chain recombines TRBV30 with TRBJ1-1; D gene ambiguous. The CDR3 has 11 residues. Germline V gene lookup returns CDR1 GTSNPN and CDR2 SVGIG (reference sequence).

This clonotype was counted only a few times. The chain employs TRBV20-1 and TRBJ2-3, with TRBD2 matching over 10 bases. The CDR3 is made up of 17 amino acids. The trim removed 0 bases at V and 0 bases at J, leaving 6 bases unmatched. The V gene's germline CDR1 is DFQATT and CDR2 SNEGSKA (reference sequence). Here the CDR3 DNA reads TGCAGTGCTAGAGATTGGACTAGCGGTACGAGCACAGATACGCAGTATTTT. This gives the protein CSARDWTSGTSTDTQYF.